This is a list of T cell receptor beta chains from one sample in a study of T cells in Graves' hyperthyroidism and ophthalmopathy. One entry per CDR3 protein, called by TCRdb with MiXCR from the multiplex PCR reads. The sample yields 210,000 or so distinct CDR3 sequences, roughly 18% seen once. The source material was blood. The receptors stem from a man in his fifties or sixties with Graves' hyperthyroidism. The CDR3 runs from the conserved cysteine through the conserved F or W. A D gene is named only where the DNA matches it firmly. Expanded clones are given a class, and other clones once, few, many or no size at all.

v_gene	abundance	j_gene	d_gene	CDR3aa	CDR3nt
TRBV7-2	few	TRBJ2-5	TRBD1	CASSFGQGGKETQYF	TGTGCCAGCAGCTTCGGACAGGGGGGCAAGGAGACCCAGTACTTC
TRBV2	many	TRBJ1-1	TRBD1	CASVPDRGAEAFF	TGTGCCAGCGTGCCTGACAGGGGGGCTGAAGCTTTCTTT
TRBV10-3	NA	TRBJ2-3	TRBD2	CAIGGLAGGPMTDTQYF	TGTGCCATCGGGGGACTAGCGGGAGGGCCGATGACAGATACGCAGTATTTT
TRBV4-1	NA	TRBJ2-7	TRBD2	CASSQPIYGRSRAEQYF	TGCGCCAGCAGCCAACCAATCTACGGGAGGTCCCGGGCCGAGCAGTACTTC
TRBV2	many	TRBJ2-5	NA	CASSAATVKETQYF	TGTGCCAGCAGTGCTGCGACAGTAAAAGAGACCCAGTACTTC
TRBV18	many	TRBJ2-3	NA	CASSPDTDTQYF	TGTGCCAGCTCACCGGACACAGATACGCAGTATTTT
TRBV5-1	few	TRBJ1-2	NA	CASSWDTYGYTF	TGCGCCAGCAGCTGGGACACGTATGGCTACACCTTC
TRBV19	few	TRBJ2-1	TRBD1	CASRGQGRNEQFF	TGTGCCAGTAGGGGACAGGGCAGGAATGAGCAGTTCTTC
TRBV7-9	many	TRBJ1-5	NA	CASSFSNQPQHF	TGTGCCAGCAGCTTCAGCAATCAGCCCCAGCATTTT
TRBV7-8	few	TRBJ2-1	NA	CASSTGLIAGSYNEQFF	TGTGCCAGCAGCACAGGACTTATAGCTGGATCGTACAATGAGCAGTTCTTC
TRBV12-3/TRBV12-4	NA	TRBJ2-3	TRBD2	CASSLTSASVTQYF	TGTGCCAGCAGTTTGACTAGCGCCTCGGTTACGCAGTATTTT
TRBV27	NA	TRBJ2-3	NA	CASSVDGRTDTQYF	TGTGCCAGCAGCGTGGACGGCCGGACCGATACGCAGTATTTT
TRBV5-1	NA	TRBJ2-1	TRBD2	CASSPPGLAAYNEQFF	TGCGCCAGCAGCCCTCCGGGACTAGCGGCATACAATGAGCAGTTCTTC
TRBV6-2/TRBV6-3	NA	TRBJ2-7	TRBD1	CASRTGQGAAYEQYF	TGTGCCAGCAGAACCGGACAGGGGGCGGCCTACGAGCAGTACTTC
TRBV7-2	NA	TRBJ2-3	NA	CASSNTGADTQYF	TGTGCCAGCAGCAATACGGGGGCAGATACGCAGTATTTT
TRBV7-9	NA	TRBJ2-3	TRBD2	CASSLDGLAGPTDRQYF	TGTGCCAGCAGCTTAGATGGACTAGCGGGACCCACAGATAGGCAGTATTTT
TRBV27	few	TRBJ1-2	NA	CASSSWGNYGYTF	TGTGCCAGCAGTTCGTGGGGGAACTATGGCTACACCTTC
TRBV20-1	many	TRBJ2-7	NA	CSAPTLRSSYEQYF	TGCAGTGCACCGACTCTTCGGAGTTCCTACGAGCAGTACTTC
TRBV4-2	NA	TRBJ2-1	NA	CASSQESRGLGDEQFF	TGTGCCAGCAGCCAAGAATCCAGGGGCTTAGGTGATGAGCAGTTCTTC
TRBV11-1	NA	TRBJ2-5	TRBD2	CASSPGLAGAGETQYF	TGTGCCAGCAGCCCCGGACTAGCGGGAGCCGGGGAGACCCAGTACTTC
TRBV7-6	many	TRBJ2-6	NA	CASSLGQSANVLTF	TGTGCCAGCAGCTTAGGCCAGTCGGCCAACGTCCTGACTTTC
TRBV6-1	NA	TRBJ1-6	TRBD1	CASSDLDRDGSPLHF	TGTGCCAGCAGTGATTTAGACAGGGACGGGTCACCCCTCCACTTT
TRBV7-2	many	TRBJ2-7	TRBD1	CASSMTGAVYEQYF	TGTGCCAGCAGCATGACAGGGGCAGTCTACGAGCAGTACTTC
TRBV7-9	NA	TRBJ1-6	NA	CASSETGLPNSPLHF	TGTGCCAGCAGCGAAACCGGACTCCCTAATTCACCCCTCCACTTT
TRBV6-2/TRBV6-3	few	TRBJ2-2	NA	CASSDTGELFF	TGTGCCAGCAGCGACACCGGGGAGCTGTTTTTT
TRBV5-1	many	TRBJ1-1	NA	CASIRDPGNTEAFF	TGCGCCAGCATCCGCGACCCAGGGAACACTGAAGCTTTCTTT
TRBV15	NA	TRBJ1-4	TRBD1	CATSRGIDRANEKLFF	TGTGCCACCAGCAGGGGGATCGACAGGGCTAATGAAAAACTGTTTTTT
TRBV3-1	NA	TRBJ2-1	TRBD2	CASSRGSGYNEQFF	TGTGCCAGCAGCCGCGGGAGTGGCTACAATGAGCAGTTCTTC
TRBV5-1	many	TRBJ1-2	NA	CASSLMSDYGYTF	TGCGCCAGCAGCTTGATGTCTGACTATGGCTACACCTTC
TRBV5-1	few	TRBJ1-1	NA	CASSSQGTTEAFF	TGCGCCAGCAGCTCCCAGGGGACCACTGAAGCTTTCTTT
TRBV29-1	NA	TRBJ1-5	NA	CSVAESNQPQHF	TGCAGCGTGGCGGAAAGCAATCAGCCCCAGCATTTT
TRBV11-3	NA	TRBJ2-3	TRBD2	CASGISGTTDTQYF	TGTGCCAGCGGAATCAGCGGGACCACAGATACGCAGTATTTT
TRBV28	many	TRBJ2-4	NA	CASSLFQADVGQNIQYF	TGTGCCAGCAGTTTATTTCAGGCCGACGTTGGCCAAAACATTCAGTACTTC
TRBV7-9	NA	TRBJ1-2	NA	CATMRGGNYGYTF	TGTGCCACCATGAGGGGAGGGAACTATGGCTACACCTTC
TRBV5-1	many	TRBJ2-1	TRBD2	CASSLTGTSGRGNEQFF	TGCGCCAGCAGCTTAACCGGGACTAGCGGGAGAGGCAATGAGCAGTTCTTC
TRBV7-6	many	TRBJ1-1	NA	CASSPGRGMVNTEAFF	TGTGCCAGCAGCCCGGGGAGGGGCATGGTGAACACTGAAGCTTTCTTT
TRBV4-3	few	TRBJ2-7	NA	CASSQDSGRSAYEQYF	TGCGCCAGCAGCCAAGATAGCGGTAGATCGGCCTACGAGCAGTACTTC
TRBV29-1	many	TRBJ2-1	NA	CSVGEAPYNEQFF	TGCAGCGTTGGTGAAGCACCTTACAATGAGCAGTTCTTC
TRBV29-1	many	TRBJ2-1	NA	CSVIGLIGEQFF	TGCAGCGTAATCGGACTAATAGGGGAGCAGTTCTTC
TRBV7-8	NA	TRBJ1-4	NA	CASTQGSTNEKLFF	TGTGCCAGCACCCAGGGTTCAACTAATGAAAAACTGTTTTTT
TRBV7-2	NA	TRBJ1-5	TRBD1	CASSLETGTNQPQHF	TGTGCCAGCAGCTTAGAGACAGGGACCAATCAGCCCCAGCATTTT
TRBV12-3/TRBV12-4	few	TRBJ2-3	NA	CASSLVGTTDTQYF	TGTGCCAGCAGTTTAGTGGGGACCACAGATACGCAGTATTTT
TRBV7-9	NA	TRBJ2-6	TRBD1	CASSQQGTGANVLTF	TGTGCCAGCAGCCAACAGGGGACTGGGGCCAACGTCCTGACTTTC
TRBV12-3/TRBV12-4	many	TRBJ2-5	TRBD1	CASSPQGANGETQYF	TGTGCCAGCAGCCCACAGGGGGCCAACGGAGAGACCCAGTACTTC
TRBV5-1	NA	TRBJ2-2	NA	CASSRAGALAGELFF	TGCGCCAGCAGCCGGGCGGGGGCCCTCGCCGGGGAGCTGTTTTTT
TRBV20-1	many	TRBJ1-2	TRBD1	CSAKGQGDYGYTF	TGCAGTGCAAAGGGACAGGGAGACTATGGCTACACCTTC
TRBV12-3/TRBV12-4	few	TRBJ2-2	NA	CASRTRGGELFF	TGTGCCAGCAGAACTAGGGGCGGGGAGCTGTTTTTT
TRBV2	many	TRBJ1-5	NA	CASSEHPNQPQHF	TGTGCCAGCAGTGAACACCCCAATCAGCCCCAGCATTTT
TRBV11-2	many	TRBJ2-6	NA	CASSSRVAGANVLTF	TGTGCCAGCAGCTCCAGGGTGGCTGGGGCCAACGTCCTGACTTTC
TRBV5-1	many	TRBJ2-3	NA	CASSSPQGLLTDTQYF	TGCGCCAGCAGCTCACCACAGGGACTTCTCACAGATACGCAGTATTTT
TRBV20-1	NA	TRBJ1-6	NA	CSAPRSRVGISPLHF	TGCAGTGCCCCCCGGAGCAGGGTAGGGATTTCACCCCTCCACTTT
TRBV18	NA	TRBJ2-5	NA	CASSPAGIQETQYF	TGTGCCAGCTCACCGGCCGGCATTCAAGAGACCCAGTACTTC
TRBV7-9	NA	TRBJ2-2	TRBD2	CASSPPSGRAGGELFF	TGTGCCAGCAGCCCACCTAGCGGGAGGGCCGGCGGGGAGCTGTTTTTT